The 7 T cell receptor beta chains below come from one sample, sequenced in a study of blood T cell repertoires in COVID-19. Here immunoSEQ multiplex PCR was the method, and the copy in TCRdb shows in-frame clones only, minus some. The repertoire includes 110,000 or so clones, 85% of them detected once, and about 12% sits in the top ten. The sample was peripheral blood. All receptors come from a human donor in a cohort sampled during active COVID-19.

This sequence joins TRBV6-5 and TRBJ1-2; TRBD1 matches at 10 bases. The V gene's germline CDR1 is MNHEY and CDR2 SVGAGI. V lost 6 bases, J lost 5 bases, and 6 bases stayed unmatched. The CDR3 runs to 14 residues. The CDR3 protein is CASSRTGGGYGYTF. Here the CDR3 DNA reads TGTGCCAGCAGCCGGACAGGGGGAGGGTATGGCTACACCTTC.

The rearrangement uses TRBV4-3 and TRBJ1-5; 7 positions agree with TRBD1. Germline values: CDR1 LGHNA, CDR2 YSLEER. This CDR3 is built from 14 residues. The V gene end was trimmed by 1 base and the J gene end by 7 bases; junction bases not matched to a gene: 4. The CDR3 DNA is TGCGCCAGCAGCCAAGTACAGGGGAGACAGCCCCAGCATTTT. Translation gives CASSQVQGRQPQHF.

In nucleotides, the CDR3 is TGTGCCAGCAGTTTTGCAGGGGATCAGCCCCAGCATTTT. Translated, it gives CASSFAGDQPQHF. The chain employs TRBV27 and TRBJ1-5; perhaps TRBD1 as D (6 bases). CDR1 is MNHEY and CDR2 is SMNVEV in the germline V gene (reference sequence). Trimming shortened V by 3 bases and J by 5 bases, and 8 bases separated the two germline ends. CDR3 size: 13 residues.

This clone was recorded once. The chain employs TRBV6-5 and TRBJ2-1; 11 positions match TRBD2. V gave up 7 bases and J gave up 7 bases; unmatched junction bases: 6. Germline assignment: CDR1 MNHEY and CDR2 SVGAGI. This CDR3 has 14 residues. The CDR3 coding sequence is TGTGCCAGCAAAGCTAGCGGGGGGTCTAATGAGCAGTTCTTC. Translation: CASKASGGSNEQFF.

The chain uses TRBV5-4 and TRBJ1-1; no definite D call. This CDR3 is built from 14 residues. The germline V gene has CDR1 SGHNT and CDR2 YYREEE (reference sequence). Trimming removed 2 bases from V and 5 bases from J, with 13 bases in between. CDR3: CASSFGGLSTEAFF. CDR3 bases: TGTGCCAGCAGCTTTGGCGGTTTGAGTACTGAAGCTTTCTTT.

The CDR3, as DNA: TGTGCCAGCAGCTTAGGGACAGGGGTGTTGGATACGCAGTATTTT. Residues: CASSLGTGVLDTQYF. The rearrangement joins TRBV7-2 to TRBJ2-3, with TRBD1 matching over 9 bases. Germline CDR1 and CDR2: SGHTA and FQGNSA. The CDR3 is made up of 15 amino acids. V lost 1 base, J lost 6 bases, and 5 bases stayed unmatched.

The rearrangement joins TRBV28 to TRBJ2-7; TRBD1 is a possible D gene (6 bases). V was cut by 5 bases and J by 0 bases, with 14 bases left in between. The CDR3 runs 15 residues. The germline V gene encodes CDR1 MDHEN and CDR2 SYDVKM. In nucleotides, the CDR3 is TGTGCCAGCAGTATACGACAGGAGAGCTCCTACGAGCAGTACTTC. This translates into CASSIRQESSYEQYF.